Below are 30 T cell receptor beta chains sequenced from a single sample in a study of STAT5B mutations in CD4+ large granular lymphocyte leukemia. Profiled with immunoSEQ multiplex PCR; TCRdb holds only in-frame clones, not every one. The table includes 25,000 to 35,000 clones, roughly two thirds detected once. The sample was CD4+ T cells from blood buffy coats. The receptors stem from a human donor in good health.

The rearrangement uses TRBV28 and TRBJ1-1, with TRBD1 matching over 7 bases. V lost 6 bases to trimming and J lost 6 bases; unmatched junction nucleotides: 10. The germline V gene has CDR1 MDHEN and CDR2 SYDVKM. CDR3 length: 14 residues. In DNA, the CDR3 is TGTGCCAGCAGCCTCCGGGAGGGGGCAGCTGAAGCTTTCTTT. Residues: CASSLREGAAEAFF.

The chain employs TRBV19 and TRBJ1-1; possibly TRBD1 for D (6 bases). The CDR3 contains 13 residues. V was pared by 3 bases and J by 4 bases, with 9 bases between. CDR1 and CDR2 from the germline V gene are LNHDA and SQIVND (reference sequence). CDR3 protein: CASSMVRGTEAFF. The CDR3 nucleotides are TGTGCCAGTAGTATGGTCAGGGGCACTGAAGCTTTCTTT.

Written as DNA, the CDR3 is TGTGCCAGCAGGTTGGCTCCGGGACAGGGCATCTATGGCTACACCTTC. Its translation: CASRLAPGQGIYGYTF. V is TRBV7-8 and J is TRBJ1-2, with 9 bases lining up with TRBD1. After removal of 6 bases from V and 4 bases from J, the junction contained 12 bases not matched to a gene. Germline V gene lookup returns CDR1 SGHVS and CDR2 FQNEAQ. The CDR3 sequence is 16 residues long.

The chain uses TRBV27 and TRBJ1-4; 9 bases map to TRBD1. Per the germline V gene, CDR1 is MNHEY and CDR2 is SMNVEV (reference sequence). The V segment lost 5 bases and the J segment 8 bases; nucleotides outside the gene matches: 9. This CDR3 region has 15 residues. Written as DNA, the CDR3 is TGTGCCAGCAGTCTCCACAGGGGGCTTGGGGAAAAACTGTTTTTT. Its protein product is CASSLHRGLGEKLFF.

This rearrangement joins TRBV6-5 to TRBJ1-2; D is possibly TRBD1 (6 bases). CDR1 is MNHEY, CDR2 SVGAGI, per germline. This CDR3 has 13 amino acids. Trimming removed 5 bases from V and 4 bases from J, with 11 bases in between. CDR3 sequence: CASSPSDSYGYTF. The CDR3 DNA is TGTGCCAGCAGTCCTTCGGACAGCTATGGCTACACCTTC.

This clone was found once. The chain employs TRBV7-2 and TRBJ2-3; TRBD2 aligns across 7 bases. V gave up 5 bases and J gave up 0 bases; unmatched junction bases: 5. The CDR3 consists of 15 residues. Germline-derived CDR1 and CDR2 are SGHTA and FQGNSA. The CDR3 protein is CASSQAGKSTDTQYF. Here the CDR3 DNA reads TGTGCCAGCAGCCAAGCGGGGAAGAGCACAGATACGCAGTATTTT.

The chain links TRBV10-3 to TRBJ1-3, with D perhaps matching TRBD1 (6 bases). Germline assignment: CDR1 ENHRY and CDR2 SYGVKD. The CDR3 sequence is 15 residues long. V was shortened by 4 bases and J by 0 bases, with 10 bases between the two germline ends. The CDR3 here is CAISGGTLSGNTIYF. In nucleotides, the CDR3 is TGTGCCATCAGTGGCGGGACACTCTCTGGAAACACCATATATTTT.

This chain links TRBV30 with TRBJ1-2; possible D gene TRBD1, 6 bases. CDR1 is GTSNPN and CDR2 is SVGIG in the germline V gene (reference sequence). Trimming cost V 1 base and J 4 bases, with 16 bases left between them. The length of the CDR3 is 15 residues. The CDR3 here is CAWSEGRGAAYGYTF. The CDR3 DNA is TGTGCCTGGAGTGAAGGGCGGGGGGCAGCCTATGGCTACACCTTC.

This clone was counted a single time. The chain recombines TRBV7-3 with TRBJ2-5, with unresolved D. The V gene's germline CDR1 is SGHTA and CDR2 FQGTGA. Trimming left V 5 bases short and J 5 bases short, with 6 bases between. The CDR3 loop spans 11 amino acids. This chain's CDR3 is CASSAAETQYF. The CDR3 nucleotides read TGTGCCAGCAGCGCTGCGGAGACCCAGTACTTC.

DNA of the CDR3: TGTGCCAGCAGCTTAAGCCGGGACGAGCAGTACTTC. This gives the protein CASSLSRDEQYF. The rearrangement uses TRBV13 and TRBJ2-7; D is unclear. CDR1 PRHDT and CDR2 FYEKMQ come from the germline V gene (reference sequence). V was trimmed by 2 bases and J by 5 bases, leaving 7 bases between them. The CDR3 length is 12 residues. Drawing the rest from reference TRBV13 and TRBJ2-7, the complete variable domain is AAGVIQSPRHLIKEKRETATLKCYPIPRHDTVYWYQQGPGQDPQFLISFYEKMQSDKGSIPDRFSAQQFSDYHSELNMSSLELGDSALYFCASSLSRDEQYFGPGTRLTVT.

The chain carries TRBV7-2 and TRBJ2-4; 11 positions agree with TRBD2. Germline V gene lookup returns CDR1 SGHTA and CDR2 FQGNSA. The CDR3 extends over 18 amino acids. V lost 2 bases to trimming and J lost 0 bases; unmatched junction nucleotides: 6. In DNA, the CDR3 is TGTGCCAGCAGCTTACTAGCGGGGGGTCTACTAGCCAAAAACATTCAGTACTTC. It encodes CASSLLAGGLLAKNIQYF.

The CDR3: CASSRNGRQFF. Here the CDR3 DNA reads TGTGCCAGCAGTAGAAACGGCAGACAGTTCTTC. The chain uses TRBV27 and TRBJ2-1; D is unresolved. This CDR3 is 11 amino acids long. The V and J ends lost 5 bases and 13 bases respectively, with 12 bases between them. The germline CDR1 and CDR2 sequences are MNHEY and SMNVEV (reference sequence).

This clone appeared a few times. The J gene is TRBJ1-1, the V gene TRBV6-1; no reliable D call. The CDR3 loop spans 16 amino acids. V was clipped by 4 bases and J by 5 bases, with 20 bases between them. CDR1 and CDR2 from the germline V gene are MNHNS and SASEGT. The CDR3 DNA is TGTGCCAGCAGTGGAACTACGCGGACGATGGGGACTGAAGCTTTCTTT. It codes for CASSGTTRTMGTEAFF.

The chain uses TRBV9 and TRBJ2-7, with 7 positions matching TRBD1. In germline, CDR1 is SGDLS, CDR2 YYNGEE. The CDR3 covers 14 residues. The trim removed 0 bases at V and 2 bases at J, leaving 2 bases unmatched. The CDR3: CASSVGGQPYEQYF. CDR3 nucleotide sequence: TGTGCCAGCAGCGTAGGGGGACAGCCCTACGAGCAGTACTTC.

V gene TRBV14 combines with J gene TRBJ1-2; possibly TRBD1 for D (6 bases). The germline gives CDR1 SGHDN, CDR2 FVKESK. CDR3 length: 14 residues. V was shortened by 4 bases and J by 4 bases, with 13 bases between the two germline ends. Written as DNA, the CDR3 is TGTGCCAGCAGCCGTCGGGGGGCAGGCTATGGCTACACCTTC. It codes for CASSRRGAGYGYTF.

The chain is built from TRBV19 and TRBJ1-2; tentative D call: TRBD1 (6 bases). Germline-derived CDR1 and CDR2 are LNHDA and SQIVND (reference sequence). This CDR3 region has 14 residues. Trimming pared 2 bases from V and 7 bases from J, leaving 14 bases between. CDR3 coding DNA: TGTGCCAGTAGTATAAACAGGGACCGATCTGGCTACACCTTC. This encodes CASSINRDRSGYTF.

The J gene is TRBJ2-1, the V gene TRBV7-8, with 9 bases that match TRBD2. The CDR3 loop spans 13 amino acids. Germline trimming cut 2 bases from V and 9 bases from J; bases unmatched to any gene: 2. Germline V gene sequence: CDR1 SGHVS, CDR2 FQNEAQ. The CDR3 is CASSLIAGAEQFF. The CDR3 DNA sequence: TGTGCCAGCAGCTTAATAGCGGGGGCTGAGCAGTTCTTC. The entire variable domain, with the rest obtained from reference TRBV7-8 and TRBJ2-1, is as follows: GAGVSQSPRYKVAKRGQDVALRCDPISGHVSLFWYQQALGQGPEFLTYFQNEAQLDKSGLPSDRFFAERPEGSVSTLKIQRTQQEDSAVYLCASSLIAGAEQFFGPGTRLTVL.

The chain links TRBV7-9 to TRBJ1-5, with a tentative D call TRBD1 (5 bases). The V gene's germline CDR1 is SEHNR and CDR2 FQNEAQ (reference sequence). This CDR3 spans 13 amino acids. Trimming took off 1 base at V and 6 bases at J, with 7 bases between the two ends. The CDR3 is CASSLVGGQPQHF. The CDR3 DNA follows: TGTGCCAGCAGCTTAGTCGGGGGTCAGCCCCAGCATTTT.

V usage is TRBV29-1 and J usage is TRBJ2-2; 7 nucleotides agree with TRBD1. V dropped 2 bases and J dropped 7; count of bases not matched to a gene: 4. The CDR3 spans 13 residues. Germline V lookup: CDR1 SQVTM, CDR2 ANQGSEA. CDR3 DNA sequence: TGCAGCGTTGAAAGGGGGCATGGCGGGGAGCTGTTTTTT. It specifies CSVERGHGGELFF.

This chain uses TRBV2 with TRBJ1-2, with D unclear. CDR1 SNHLY and CDR2 FYNNEI come from the germline V gene. Deletions cut 4 bases from V and 1 base from J, with 7 bases between. The length of the CDR3 is 13 residues. CDR3: CASSVHSNYGYTF. CDR3 nucleotide sequence: TGTGCCAGCAGTGTACACAGTAACTATGGCTACACCTTC.

J is TRBJ1-1 and V is TRBV11-2, with unresolved D. The CDR3 loop spans 13 amino acids. From germline, CDR1 is SGHAT and CDR2 FQNNGV. The V end lost 5 bases, the J end lost 4 bases, and 11 bases lay between the germline ends. The CDR3 DNA is TGTGCCAGCAGCGCGACCTACTTCACTGAAGCTTTCTTT. The encoded protein is CASSATYFTEAFF.

The chain has TRBV14 and TRBJ2-7; D is perhaps TRBD1 (5 bases). The CDR3 has 14 residues. Trimming shortened V by 6 bases and J by 3 bases, and 15 bases separated the two germline ends. Germline V gene sequence: CDR1 SGHDN, CDR2 FVKESK. This chain's CDR3 is CASRVRGYNYEQYF. Here the CDR3 DNA reads TGTGCCAGCAGGGTAAGGGGTTACAACTACGAGCAGTACTTC.

The rearrangement joins TRBV6-4 to TRBJ2-1; 8 bases align to TRBD2. CDR3 length equals 15 residues. Per the germline V gene, CDR1 is MRHNA and CDR2 is SNTAGT. Germline trimming cut 6 bases from V and 4 bases from J; bases unmatched to any gene: 8. In DNA, the CDR3 is TGTGCCAGCAGCATCGGGGGGGGGCTTTACAATGAGCAGTTCTTC. Encoded protein: CASSIGGGLYNEQFF.

The chain couples TRBV29-1 to TRBJ1-1, with TRBD1 matching 12 bases. V shed 4 bases and J 0 bases; nucleotides not matched to a gene: 3. The CDR3 extends over 15 amino acids. CDR1 SQVTM and CDR2 ANQGSEA come from the germline V gene. In DNA, the CDR3 is TGCAGCGTTGCAGGGACAGGGGGCTTGAACACTGAAGCTTTCTTT. Residues: CSVAGTGGLNTEAFF.

This clone showed up just once. The chain carries TRBV6-6 and TRBJ1-1, with D unclear. V gave up 4 bases and J gave up 0 bases, with 12 bases separating them. Germline V lookup: CDR1 MNHNY, CDR2 SVGAGI (reference sequence). This CDR3 comprises 15 residues. The CDR3 nucleotides are TGTGCCAGCAGTTCCCCAACTAGCGTGAACACTGAAGCTTTCTTT. This encodes CASSSPTSVNTEAFF.

The rearrangement links TRBV10-2 to TRBJ1-6; D might be TRBD1 (5 bases). CDR1 and CDR2 from the germline V gene are WSHSY and SAAADI. V lost 3 bases to trimming and J lost 9 bases, with 18 bases between them. This CDR3 is built from 16 residues. This chain's CDR3 is CASSDGYRNSGSPLHF. CDR3 in DNA: TGCGCCAGCAGTGATGGTTACAGGAACTCGGGTTCACCCCTCCACTTT.

The chain joins TRBV7-6 to TRBJ2-2, with TRBD2 as a possible D gene (7 bases). This CDR3 has 15 residues. Germline assignment: CDR1 SGHVS and CDR2 FNYEAQ. The V end lost 6 bases, the J end lost 3 bases, and 14 bases lay between the germline ends. This CDR3 reads CASRPGGLDTGELFF. In DNA, the CDR3 is TGTGCCAGCAGACCCGGGGGGCTCGACACCGGGGAGCTGTTTTTT.

This chain uses TRBV2 with TRBJ2-1, with 8 bases identical to TRBD2. The CDR3 loop spans 17 amino acids. V shed 5 bases, J shed 0 bases, and the junction held 9 bases outside the gene matches. Looked up from germline, CDR1 is SNHLY and CDR2 is FYNNEI. As DNA, the CDR3 is TGTGCCAGCAGTCCGTTGACTAGCGCGACCTCCTACAATGAGCAGTTCTTC. Translation gives CASSPLTSATSYNEQFF.

This sequence joins TRBV25-1 and TRBJ2-5; unclear D gene. The better agreement between TRBJ2-7 and the DNA end casts doubt on the J call. The germline CDR1 and CDR2 sequences are MGHDK and SYGVNS. This CDR3 region has 15 residues. The CDR3 nucleotides are TGTGCCAGCAGTGGCCGGGCCCACTTATCCTACGAGCAGTACTTC. Encoded protein: CASSGRAHLSYEQYF.

The chain couples TRBV23-1 to TRBJ2-1, with 7 bases aligning to TRBD1. TRBV23-1 falls under the ORF class, with uncertain function. This CDR3 is built from 18 residues. After removal of 0 bases from V and 0 bases from J, the junction contained 8 bases not matched to a gene. CDR3 DNA sequence: TGCGCCAGCAGTCAATCCCGGGACAGTCTTAGCTCCTACAATGAGCAGTTCTTC. Encoded protein: CASSQSRDSLSSYNEQFF.